A single TCR beta chain is shown here with its context. Using a J-beta primer mix together with a sample-barcoded 5' primer, a second PCR was run for 7 to 11 cycles. Through a template-switch adaptor with 12 random nucleotides, each cDNA molecule received a tag. TCRdb called the 5' RACE reads again in MiXCR, with one record for every CDR3 protein. The data contain 650,000 to 700,000 distinct CDR3 sequences, 52% of them singletons. The sample originates from a study of blood T cells in healthy people across ages. The clonotype originates from a woman over 75 in good health. Sequenced sample: blood.

CDR3 in DNA: TGCAGCGTTGGGGGCGAGGTGAACACCGGGGAGCTGTTTTTT. Protein sequence: CSVGGEVNTGELFF. V is TRBV29-1 and J is TRBJ2-2; TRBD1 might be the D (5 bases). The germline V gene has CDR1 SQVTM and CDR2 ANQGSEA. Deletions cut 4 bases from V and 1 base from J, with 10 bases between. This CDR3 region has 14 residues.